This T cell receptor beta chain was obtained from a study of shared clonotypes between healthy human individuals. Across the whole study: Every donor yielded three CD4 naive, three CD4 memory, two CD8 naive and one CD8 memory plate.

Cells designated naive CD8 were CD45RO-negative and were positively selected for CCR7, with terminally differentiated effector memory CD45RA+ cells excluded. Points from the study as a whole: It was observed that 5% to 6.5% of naive CD4 clonotypes were shared across a few donors.

The V end was cut by 5 bases, the J end by 10 bases, with 12 bases between. There are 13 residues in the CDR3. CDR1 and CDR2 from the germline V gene are SGHAT and FQNNGV. When replicate PCRs were run on sorted subsets, they used about 200 ng DNA, about 31,000 T cell genomes. Some clones are missing from TCRdb's copy, which holds only in-frame ones; the method was immunoSEQ multiplex PCR. Of some 2 million clones listed, less than 95% are singletons. Regarding this clone: Antigen specificity is unknown.

The chain combines TRBV11-2 with TRBJ1-6, with D hard to call. Material: naive CD8+ T cells sorted from blood. The receptor was derived from a man aged 18 to 30 in good health. The CDR3 is CASSLEGASPLHF. CDR3 sequence (DNA): TGTGCCAGCAGCCTCGAAGGTGCATCACCCCTCCACTTT.